This T cell receptor beta chain was recovered during a study of T cell changes during pregnancy in multiple sclerosis. Method: immunoSEQ multiplex PCR; TCRdb's copy keeps in-frame clones and lacks some. In the table there are roughly 49,000 clones, 75% to 90% of which are singletons. The sequence came from a female donor in good health, enrolled as a control in a pregnancy study. The material sequenced was peripheral blood, taken in the first trimester of pregnancy.

CDR3 sequence reads: CASSLTSGGGEQYF. The CDR3 DNA reads TGCGCCAGCAGTCTAACTAGCGGGGGGGGCGAGCAGTACTTC. The rearrangement joins TRBV10-2 to TRBJ2-7, with 13 bases fitting TRBD2. CDR1 and CDR2 (germline): WSHSY, SAAADI. J gave up 6 bases and V 5 bases, and 4 bases lay outside the gene matches. This CDR3 region has 14 residues.